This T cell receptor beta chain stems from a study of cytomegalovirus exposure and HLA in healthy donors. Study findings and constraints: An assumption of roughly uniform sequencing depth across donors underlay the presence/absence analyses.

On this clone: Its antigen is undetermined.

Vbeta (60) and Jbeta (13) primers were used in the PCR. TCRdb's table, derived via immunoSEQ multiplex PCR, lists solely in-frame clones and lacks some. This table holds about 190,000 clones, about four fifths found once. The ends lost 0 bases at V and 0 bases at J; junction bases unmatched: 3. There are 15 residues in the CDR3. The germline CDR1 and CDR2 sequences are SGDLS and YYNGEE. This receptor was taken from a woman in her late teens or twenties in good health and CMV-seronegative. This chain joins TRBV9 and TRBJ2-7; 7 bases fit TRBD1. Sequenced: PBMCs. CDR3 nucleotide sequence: TGTGCCAGCAGCGTAGGGACAGGTTTCTCCTACGAGCAGTACTTC. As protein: CASSVGTGFSYEQYF.